This paragraph covers one T cell receptor (beta chain) sequence. The sample belongs to a study of cytomegalovirus exposure and HLA in healthy donors. In nominal health when sampled, donors likely had unrecorded immune exposures nonetheless. With 60 Vbeta and 13 Jbeta primers, the PCR was carried out. TCRdb keeps only in-frame clones here, not all; method: immunoSEQ multiplex PCR. The sample yields 150,000 to 200,000 clones, approximately 80% seen once. Germline CDR1 MNHEY, CDR2 SMNVEV (reference sequence). V lost 5 bases and J lost 1, with 10 bases in between. CDR3 size: 14 residues. The chain couples TRBV27 to TRBJ2-3, with a weak D call TRBD1 (7 bases). Material for sequencing was PBMCs. The sequence derives from a boy between 2 and 15 years old in good health and CMV-seronegative. The CDR3 region is CASSQGGRTDTQYF. DNA of the CDR3: TGTGCCAGCAGTCAGGGGGGCCGCACAGATACGCAGTATTTT.